This record concerns one TCR beta chain sequence. This receptor's antigen is unknown. Base quality data are lacking; no much larger clone is found one base away. These data are taken from a study of technical replicates of blood from several donors (dated by TCRdb to about 2017). Receptor libraries were prepared by the immunoSEQ multiplex PCR assay. This immuneACCESS table, as held by TCRdb, lists in-frame sequences with V and J called but not all clones. Of the missing ones, under half trace to an unresolved V gene in checked studies; the others have no known cause. The sample table holds roughly 70,000 clones, of which about 90% were seen once. The top ten clonotypes cover 0.38% of the sample. V ends up 5 bases short and J 4 bases short, with an unmatched junction base count of 6. Sequences SGHDT (CDR1) and YYEEEE (CDR2) are obtained from the germline V gene. The CDR3 contains 14 residues, cysteine and phenylalanine counted. The retained sequence is limited to the CDR3, 42 bases, with the frame set at the first base.

Specimen: T cells isolated from PBMCs. The chain employs TRBV5-6 and TRBJ1-5; 7 central nucleotides agree with TRBD1. The receptor was isolated from a human donor in good health. The nucleotide sequence is given as TGTGCCAGCAGTTATGGGACAGCGAATCAGCCCCAGCATTTT. This yields the protein CASSYGTANQPQHF.